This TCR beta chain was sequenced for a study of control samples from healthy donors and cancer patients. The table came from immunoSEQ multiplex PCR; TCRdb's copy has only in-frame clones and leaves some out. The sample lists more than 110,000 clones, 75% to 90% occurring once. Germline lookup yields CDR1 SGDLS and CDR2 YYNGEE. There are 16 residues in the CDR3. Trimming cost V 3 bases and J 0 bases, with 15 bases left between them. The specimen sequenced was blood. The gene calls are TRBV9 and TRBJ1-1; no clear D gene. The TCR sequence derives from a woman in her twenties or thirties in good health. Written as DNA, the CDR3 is TGTGCCAGCAGCGGAGACTCTCAACCCATGAACACTGAAGCTTTCTTT. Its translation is CASSGDSQPMNTEAFF.